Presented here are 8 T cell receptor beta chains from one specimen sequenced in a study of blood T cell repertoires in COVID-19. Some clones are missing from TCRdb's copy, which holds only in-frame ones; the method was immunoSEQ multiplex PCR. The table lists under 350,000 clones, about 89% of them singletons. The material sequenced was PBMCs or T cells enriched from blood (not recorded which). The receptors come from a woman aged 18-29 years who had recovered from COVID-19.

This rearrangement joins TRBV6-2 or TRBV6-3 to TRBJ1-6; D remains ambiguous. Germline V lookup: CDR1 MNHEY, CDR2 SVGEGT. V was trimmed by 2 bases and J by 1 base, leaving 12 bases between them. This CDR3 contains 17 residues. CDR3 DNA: TGTGCCAGCAGTTACGCCTTCAGAGGGTCCTATAATTCACCCCTCCACTTT. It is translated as CASSYAFRGSYNSPLHF.

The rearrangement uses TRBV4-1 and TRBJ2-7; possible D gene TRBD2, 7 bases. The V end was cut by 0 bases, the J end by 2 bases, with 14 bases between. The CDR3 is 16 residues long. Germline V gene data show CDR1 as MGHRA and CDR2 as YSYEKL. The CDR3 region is CASSQDRGRAAYEQYF. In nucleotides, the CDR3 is TGCGCCAGCAGCCAAGATAGGGGGAGGGCCGCCTACGAGCAGTACTTC.

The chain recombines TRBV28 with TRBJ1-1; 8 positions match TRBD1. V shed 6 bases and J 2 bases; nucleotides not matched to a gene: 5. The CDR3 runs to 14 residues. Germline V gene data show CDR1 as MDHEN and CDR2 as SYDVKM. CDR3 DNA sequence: TGTGCCAGCAGGCAGGACAGGGTCAACACTGAAGCTTTCTTT. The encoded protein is CASRQDRVNTEAFF.

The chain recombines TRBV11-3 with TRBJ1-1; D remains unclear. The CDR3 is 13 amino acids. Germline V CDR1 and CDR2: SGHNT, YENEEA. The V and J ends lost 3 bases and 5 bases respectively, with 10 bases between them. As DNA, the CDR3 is TGTGCCAGCAGCTTGAGCCCGAGAACTGAAGCTTTCTTT. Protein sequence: CASSLSPRTEAFF.

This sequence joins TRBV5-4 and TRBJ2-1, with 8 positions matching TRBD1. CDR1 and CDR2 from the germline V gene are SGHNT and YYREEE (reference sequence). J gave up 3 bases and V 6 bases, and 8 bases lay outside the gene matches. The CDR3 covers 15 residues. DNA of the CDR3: TGTGCCAGCACCCCAGGACAGGGCAACTACAATGAGCAGTTCTTC. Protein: CASTPGQGNYNEQFF. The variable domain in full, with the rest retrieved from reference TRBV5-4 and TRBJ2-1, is ETGVTQSPTHLIKTRGQQVTLRCSSQSGHNTVSWYQQALGQGPQFIFQYYREEENGRGNFPPRFSGLQFPNYSSELNVNALELDDSALYLCASTPGQGNYNEQFFGPGTRLTVL.

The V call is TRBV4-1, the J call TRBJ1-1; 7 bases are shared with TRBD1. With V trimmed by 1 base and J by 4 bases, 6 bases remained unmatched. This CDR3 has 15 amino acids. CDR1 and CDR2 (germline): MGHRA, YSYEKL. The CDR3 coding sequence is TGCGCCAGCAGCCAAGGACAGGGAGATTCCACTGAAGCTTTCTTT. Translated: CASSQGQGDSTEAFF.

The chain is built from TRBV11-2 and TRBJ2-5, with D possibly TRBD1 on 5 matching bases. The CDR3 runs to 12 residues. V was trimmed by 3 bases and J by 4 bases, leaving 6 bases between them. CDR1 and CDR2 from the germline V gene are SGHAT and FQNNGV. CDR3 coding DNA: TGTGCCAGCAGCTTCAGGGCAGAGACCCAGTACTTC. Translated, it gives CASSFRAETQYF.

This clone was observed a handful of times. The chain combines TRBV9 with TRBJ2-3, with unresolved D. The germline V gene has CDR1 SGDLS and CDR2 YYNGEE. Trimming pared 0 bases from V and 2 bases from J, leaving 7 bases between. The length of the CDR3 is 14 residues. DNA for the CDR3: TGTGCCAGCAGCGTAGAAATCCACACAGATACGCAGTATTTT. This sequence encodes CASSVEIHTDTQYF.